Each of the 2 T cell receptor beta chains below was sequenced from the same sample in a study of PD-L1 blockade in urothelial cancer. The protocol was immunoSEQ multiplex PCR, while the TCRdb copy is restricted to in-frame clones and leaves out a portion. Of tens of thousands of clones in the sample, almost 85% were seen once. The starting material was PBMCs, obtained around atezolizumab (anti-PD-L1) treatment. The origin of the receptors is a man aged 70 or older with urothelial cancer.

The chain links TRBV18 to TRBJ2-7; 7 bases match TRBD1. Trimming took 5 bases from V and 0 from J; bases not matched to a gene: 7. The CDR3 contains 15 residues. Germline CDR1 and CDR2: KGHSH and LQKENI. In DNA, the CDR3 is TGTGCCAGCTCATCCCGGGACAGCAGCTCCTACGAGCAGTACTTC. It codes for CASSSRDSSSYEQYF. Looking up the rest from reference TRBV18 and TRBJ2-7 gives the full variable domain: NAGVMQNPRHLVRRRGQEARLRCSPMKGHSHVYWYRQLPEEGLKFMVYLQKENIIDESGMPKERFSAEFPKEGPSILRIQQVVRGDSAAYFCASSSRDSSSYEQYFGPGTRLTVT.

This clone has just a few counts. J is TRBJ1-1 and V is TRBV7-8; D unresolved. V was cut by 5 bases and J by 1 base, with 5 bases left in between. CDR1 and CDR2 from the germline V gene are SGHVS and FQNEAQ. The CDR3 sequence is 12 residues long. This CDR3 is CASSTKNTEAFF. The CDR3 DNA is TGTGCCAGCAGCACTAAGAACACTGAAGCTTTCTTT. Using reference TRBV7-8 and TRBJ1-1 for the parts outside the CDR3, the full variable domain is GAGVSQSPRYKVAKRGQDVALRCDPISGHVSLFWYQQALGQGPEFLTYFQNEAQLDKSGLPSDRFFAERPEGSVSTLKIQRTQQEDSAVYLCASSTKNTEAFFGQGTRLTVV.